Listed below are T cell receptor beta chains from one sample, sequenced in a study of T cells after yellow fever vaccination. Via MiXCR, TCRdb re-called the 5' RACE reads, giving one row per CDR3 protein. The table shows 620,000 or so distinct CDR3 sequences, with about 17% occurring only once. The source material was PBMCs, sampled less than 6 days after the first yellow fever vaccination. These receptors were collected from a man aged 18 to 29 who received the YFV17D yellow fever vaccine. CDR3s include the opening cysteine and the closing phenylalanine or tryptophan. A D gene is named only where the DNA matches it firmly. Not all rows give a size; the values are once, few, many and, for expanded clones, a class.

J gene: TRBJ2-2
clone size: NA
D gene: TRBD2
V gene: TRBV12-3/TRBV12-4
CDR3 DNA: TGTGCCAGCAGCCGGACTAGCGGGGGATTGACCGGGGAGCTGTTTTTT
CDR3 protein: CASSRTSGGLTGELFF

J gene: TRBJ2-1
clone size: few
D gene: TRBD1
V gene: TRBV12-3/TRBV12-4
CDR3 DNA: TGTGCCAGCACCCATGGGGACAGGGACTACAATGAGCAGTTCTTC
CDR3 protein: CASTHGDRDYNEQFF

J gene: TRBJ1-1
clone size: few
D gene: NA
V gene: TRBV18
CDR3 DNA: TGTGCCAGCTCACCACCAGGGACTATGAACACTGAAGCTTTCTTT
CDR3 protein: CASSPPGTMNTEAFF

J gene: TRBJ2-2
clone size: NA
D gene: NA
V gene: TRBV5-1
CDR3 DNA: TGCGCCAGCAGCCCAGGGGTTGCGGACACCGGGGAGCTGTTTTTT
CDR3 protein: CASSPGVADTGELFF

J gene: TRBJ1-3
clone size: many
D gene: NA
V gene: TRBV3-1
CDR3 DNA: TGTGCCAGCAGCCAAAACTCTGGAAACACCATATATTTT
CDR3 protein: CASSQNSGNTIYF

J gene: TRBJ2-7
clone size: NA
D gene: NA
V gene: TRBV12-3/TRBV12-4
CDR3 DNA: TGTGCCAGCACCATGGGCGGCGCCGTGGACGAGCAGTACTTC
CDR3 protein: CASTMGGAVDEQYF

J gene: TRBJ2-3
clone size: NA
D gene: NA
V gene: TRBV20-1
CDR3 DNA: TGCAGTGCTAGACGTTCCTTGGCCGATACGCAGTATTTT
CDR3 protein: CSARRSLADTQYF

J gene: TRBJ2-3
clone size: NA
D gene: TRBD2
V gene: TRBV12-3/TRBV12-4
CDR3 DNA: TGTGCCTCCATTTCCCGACTAGCGGGGGCCACAGATACGCAGTATTTT
CDR3 protein: CASISRLAGATDTQYF

J gene: TRBJ2-5
clone size: NA
D gene: NA
V gene: TRBV5-6
CDR3 DNA: TGTGCCAGCAGCCCAGCGTCGGGTGGGCAAGAGACCCAGTACTTC
CDR3 protein: CASSPASGGQETQYF

J gene: TRBJ1-6
clone size: NA
D gene: NA
V gene: TRBV13
CDR3 DNA: TGTGCCAGCAGCTGGAACAGGGACTATAATTCACCCCTCCACTTT
CDR3 protein: CASSWNRDYNSPLHF

J gene: TRBJ2-2
clone size: few
D gene: TRBD1
V gene: TRBV12-3/TRBV12-4
CDR3 DNA: TGTGCCAGTGACAGGGGGGACACCGGGGAGCTGTTTTTT
CDR3 protein: CASDRGDTGELFF

J gene: TRBJ2-5
clone size: NA
D gene: TRBD1
V gene: TRBV7-7
CDR3 DNA: TGTGCTAGCAGCTCCGCCCCGGGACAGGCCGCGGAGACCCAGTACTTC
CDR3 protein: CASSSAPGQAAETQYF